This entry features one T cell receptor (beta chain) sequence. This table comes from immunoSEQ multiplex PCR, and its TCRdb copy is limited to in-frame clones, with some not included. This table has tens of thousands of clones, around 83% appearing once. These data originate in a study of PD-L1 blockade in urothelial cancer. Described time point: pretreatment peripheral blood. The clonotype comes from a man in his 60s with urothelial cancer. This specimen was PBMCs, taken around atezolizumab (anti-PD-L1) treatment.

In DNA, the CDR3 is TGCGCCAGCAGCCAAGAAGTTTTCTCGGGGGCCGGGGAGCTGTTTTTT. Protein product: CASSQEVFSGAGELFF. This chain joins TRBV4-3 and TRBJ2-2; D is possibly TRBD2 (6 bases). V shed 0 bases and J shed 6 bases, with 14 bases lying between them. The V gene's germline CDR1 is LGHNA and CDR2 YSLEER. There are 16 residues in the CDR3.